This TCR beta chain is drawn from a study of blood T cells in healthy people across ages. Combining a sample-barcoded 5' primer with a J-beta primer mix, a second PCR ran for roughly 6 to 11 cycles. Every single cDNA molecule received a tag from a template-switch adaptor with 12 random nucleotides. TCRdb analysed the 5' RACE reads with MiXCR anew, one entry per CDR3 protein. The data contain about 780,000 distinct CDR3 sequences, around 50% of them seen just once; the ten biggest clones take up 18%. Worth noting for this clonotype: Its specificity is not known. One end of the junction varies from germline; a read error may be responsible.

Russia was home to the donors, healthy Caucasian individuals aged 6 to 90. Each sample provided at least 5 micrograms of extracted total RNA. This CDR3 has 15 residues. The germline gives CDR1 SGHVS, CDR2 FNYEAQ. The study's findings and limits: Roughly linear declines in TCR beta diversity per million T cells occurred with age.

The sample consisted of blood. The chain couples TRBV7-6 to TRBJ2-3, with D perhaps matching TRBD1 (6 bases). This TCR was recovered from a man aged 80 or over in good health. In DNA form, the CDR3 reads TGTGCCAGCCGAGCGCAGCTTGGGGGCACAGATACGCGGTATTTT. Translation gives CASRAQLGGTDTRYF. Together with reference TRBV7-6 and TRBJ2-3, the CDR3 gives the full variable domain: GAGVSQSPRYKVTKRGQDVALRCDPISGHVSLYWYRQALGQGPEFLTYFNYEAQQDKSGLPNDRFSAERPEGSISTLTIQRTEQRDSAMYRCASRAQLGGTDTRYFGPGTRLTVL.